A selection of T cell receptor beta chains follows, all from one sample in a study of blood T cells in healthy people across ages. MiXCR, applied by TCRdb to the 5' RACE reads, yields one record per CDR3 protein. The sample holds around 670,000 distinct CDR3 sequences, 25% to 35% seen once. Sequenced input: blood. The receptors were gathered from a woman older than 75 in good health. CDR3s include the opening cysteine and the closing phenylalanine or tryptophan. A D gene is named only where the DNA matches it firmly. Only some rows state a clone size, as once, few, many or a class for expanded clones.

CDR3 | DNA | J | V | size | D
CASSWGTGAPNTEAFF | TGCGCCAGCAGCTGGGGGACAGGGGCCCCAAACACTGAAGCTTTCTTT | TRBJ1-1 | TRBV5-1 | few | TRBD1
CASSWEIGQATTNEKLFF | TGTGCCAGCAGTTGGGAGATTGGACAGGCTACAACTAATGAAAAACTGTTTTTT | TRBJ1-4 | TRBV7-9 | many | TRBD1
CSVKLGRGAYGYTF | TGCAGCGTGAAATTGGGACGGGGCGCCTATGGCTACACCTTC | TRBJ1-2 | TRBV29-1 | . | .
CASRRGQNTGELFF | TGCGCCAGTCGGAGGGGACAGAACACCGGGGAGCTGTTTTTT | TRBJ2-2 | TRBV4-3 | few | .
CASRKGDTLHF | TGTGCCAGCAGGAAGGGGGACACCCTCCACTTT | TRBJ1-6 | TRBV6-2/TRBV6-3 | . | .
CASSPPDSLQPQHF | TGTGCCAGCAGCCCCCCGGACAGCCTTCAGCCCCAGCATTTT | TRBJ1-5 | TRBV6-6 | few | .
CSARLEETYGYTF | TGCAGTGCTAGGCTGGAAGAAACCTATGGCTACACCTTC | TRBJ1-2 | TRBV20-1 | . | .
CASSPSRTRGTDTQYF | TGTGCCAGCAGCCCCTCGAGGACAAGGGGCACAGATACGCAGTATTTT | TRBJ2-3 | TRBV5-4 | . | .
CATSHRLAGRGQFF | TGTGCCACCAGCCACCGACTAGCGGGTCGCGGGCAGTTCTTC | TRBJ2-1 | TRBV15 | many | TRBD2
CASRTGTGPNEKFF | TGTGCCAGCAGGACCGGGACAGGGCCGAATGAGAAGTTCTTC | TRBJ2-1 | TRBV7-3 | . | TRBD1
CSASGGTANTDTQYF | TGCAGTGCTAGTGGCGGGACAGCAAACACAGATACGCAGTATTTT | TRBJ2-3 | TRBV20-1 | . | .
CASRSSDRPNYGYTF | TGTGCCAGCAGATCCTCCGACAGGCCTAACTATGGCTACACCTTC | TRBJ1-2 | TRBV5-6 | few | .
CASSKALGQKTQGYF | TGTGCCAGCAGCAAAGCCTTAGGACAGAAGACTCAAGGGTACTTC | TRBJ2-7 | TRBV21-1 | . | .
CAWSGKQGVNYGYTF | TGTGCCTGGAGTGGAAAACAGGGGGTTAACTATGGCTACACCTTC | TRBJ1-2 | TRBV30 | . | TRBD1
CASSSRNLRQGEYGYTF | TGTGCCAGCAGCTCCCGAAATCTACGACAGGGGGAATATGGCTACACCTTC | TRBJ1-2 | TRBV11-2 | once | TRBD1
CASSPTGPGDSNQPQHF | TGTGCCAGCTCACCAACAGGGCCAGGCGATAGCAATCAGCCCCAGCATTTT | TRBJ1-5 | TRBV18 | many | .
CASNPVGPNSPLHF | TGTGCCAGCAATCCGGTGGGACCGAATTCACCCCTCCACTTT | TRBJ1-6 | TRBV12-3/TRBV12-4 | many | .
CSARDRERNEQFF | TGCAGTGCTAGAGATCGGGAAAGGAATGAGCAGTTCTTC | TRBJ2-1 | TRBV20-1 | . | .
CSAREATSGGLMETQYF | TGCAGTGCTAGAGAGGCGACTAGCGGGGGTTTGATGGAGACCCAGTACTTC | TRBJ2-5 | TRBV20-1 | once | TRBD2
CASRRRRSSNTGELFF | TGTGCCAGCAGACGTAGACGGAGCTCGAACACCGGGGAGCTGTTTTTT | TRBJ2-2 | TRBV28 | . | .
CASSELRYNEQFF | TGTGCCAGCAGTGAATTGAGGTACAATGAGCAGTTCTTC | TRBJ2-1 | TRBV2 | many | .
CASRRSGTSGGNRNTQYF | TGTGCCAGTAGGAGATCCGGGACTAGCGGGGGAAACAGGAATACGCAGTATTTT | TRBJ2-3 | TRBV3-1 | few | TRBD2
CAWSVRAGNQPQHF | TGTGCCTGGAGTGTTCGGGCAGGCAATCAGCCCCAGCATTTT | TRBJ1-5 | TRBV30 | . | .
CASIKGTAEAFF | TGTGCCAGCATAAAGGGGACGGCTGAAGCTTTCTTT | TRBJ1-1 | TRBV6-2/TRBV6-3 | . | .
CAWSDKGHLETQYF | TGTGCCTGGAGTGACAAGGGTCACTTAGAGACCCAGTACTTC | TRBJ2-5 | TRBV30 | . | .
CAGSLGGAAPHGYTF | TGTGCCGGCAGCTTAGGAGGTGCGGCTCCCCATGGCTACACCTTC | TRBJ1-2 | TRBV7-8 | . | .
CASSSQTGNYEQYF | TGTGCCAGCAGCTCCCAGACAGGAAACTACGAGCAGTACTTC | TRBJ2-7 | TRBV7-2 | many | .
CSVMGATAKDNYGYTF | TGCAGCGTTATGGGCGCCACAGCTAAGGATAACTATGGCTACACCTTC | TRBJ1-2 | TRBV29-1 | many | .
CASSRPRGVEETQYF | TGTGCCAGCAGCCGTCCGAGGGGGGTAGAAGAGACCCAGTACTTC | TRBJ2-5 | TRBV7-2 | . | .
CASSEAGGSNSPLHF | TGCGCCAGCAGTGAAGCAGGGGGTTCCAATTCACCCCTCCACTTT | TRBJ1-6 | TRBV6-1 | . | TRBD1
CATSRVAGSYQQYF | TGTGCCACCAGCAGAGTTGCCGGGTCCTACCAGCAGTACTTC | TRBJ2-7 | TRBV15 | many | .
CASNFPPGRNEQFF | TGTGCCAGCAACTTTCCTCCAGGGAGGAATGAGCAGTTCTTC | TRBJ2-1 | TRBV2 | many | .
CASRLPGRKETRYF | TGTGCCAGCAGACTACCGGGACGGAAAGAGACCCGGTACTTC | TRBJ2-7 | TRBV11-2 | . | .
CASSLASSGANVLTF | TGTGCCAGCAGCTTAGCGTCCTCTGGGGCCAACGTCCTGACTTTC | TRBJ2-6 | TRBV7-9 | many | .
CASSPRRGLEQYF | TGTGCCAGCAGCCCACGGAGGGGTCTTGAGCAGTACTTC | TRBJ2-5 | TRBV11-3 | few | .
CASSIDPYNEQYF | TGTGCCAGCAGCATAGACCCCTACAATGAGCAGTACTTC | TRBJ2-7 | TRBV9 | few | .
CSVAQGTGQPQHF | TGCAGTGTCGCACAGGGAACGGGTCAGCCCCAGCATTTT | TRBJ1-5 | TRBV20-1 | few | .
CASSLGQHQETQYF | TGTGCCAGCAGCTTAGGCCAGCACCAAGAGACCCAGTACTTC | TRBJ2-5 | TRBV7-7 | many | .
CAGSTQETQYF | TGTGCCGGCAGCACACAAGAGACCCAGTACTTC | TRBJ2-5 | TRBV5-6 | . | .
CVSSSSGPSYNEQYF | TGCGTCAGCAGCTCCTCAGGGCCCTCCTACAATGAGCAGTACTTC | TRBJ2-7 | TRBV5-1 | few | .
CASGGTDINQPQHF | TGTGCCAGCGGCGGGACGGACATCAATCAGCCCCAGCATTTT | TRBJ1-5 | TRBV7-9 | . | .
CASSQHLDPANQPQHF | TGTGCCAGCAGCCAACACCTAGACCCTGCAAATCAGCCCCAGCATTTT | TRBJ1-5 | TRBV4-2 | many | .
CAISDRTGESMNTEAFF | TGTGCCATCAGTGACCGAACAGGGGAAAGCATGAACACTGAAGCTTTCTTT | TRBJ1-1 | TRBV10-3 | . | TRBD1
CASRSDRGGGEQYF | TGTGCCAGCAGGTCAGACAGGGGAGGAGGGGAGCAGTACTTC | TRBJ2-5 | TRBV6-5 | . | TRBD1
CASSDAGGRGYGYTF | TGTGCCAGCAGTGATGCTGGGGGGCGCGGTTATGGCTACACCTTC | TRBJ1-2 | TRBV2 | many | .